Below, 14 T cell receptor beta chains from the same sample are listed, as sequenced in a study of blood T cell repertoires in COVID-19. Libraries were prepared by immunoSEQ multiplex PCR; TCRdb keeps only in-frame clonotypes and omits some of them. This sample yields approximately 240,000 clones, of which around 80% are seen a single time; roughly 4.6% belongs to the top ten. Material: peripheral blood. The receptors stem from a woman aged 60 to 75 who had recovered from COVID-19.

The DNA of the CDR3 is TGTGCCAGCAGCCAAGAAGGGGGGGCCACCGAGCAGTACTTC. Its translation is CASSQEGGATEQYF. The chain carries TRBV3-1 (or the pseudogene TRBV3-2) and TRBJ2-7, with D possibly matching TRBD2 (7 bases). V was cut by 0 bases and J by 6 bases, with 12 bases left in between. This CDR3 comprises 14 residues. Germline lookup yields CDR1 LGHDT and CDR2 YNNKEL (reference sequence).

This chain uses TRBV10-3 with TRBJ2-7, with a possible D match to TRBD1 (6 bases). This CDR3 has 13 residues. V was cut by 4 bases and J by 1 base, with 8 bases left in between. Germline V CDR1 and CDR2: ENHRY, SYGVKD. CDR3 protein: CAISGTGSYEQYF. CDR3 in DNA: TGTGCCATCAGTGGAACAGGGTCCTACGAGCAGTACTTC.

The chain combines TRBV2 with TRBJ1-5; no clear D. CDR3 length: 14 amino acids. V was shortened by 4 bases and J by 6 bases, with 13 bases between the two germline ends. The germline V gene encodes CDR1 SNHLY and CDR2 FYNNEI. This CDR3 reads CASSGGDRVQPQHF. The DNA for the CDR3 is TGTGCCAGCAGTGGCGGCGATCGGGTTCAGCCCCAGCATTTT.

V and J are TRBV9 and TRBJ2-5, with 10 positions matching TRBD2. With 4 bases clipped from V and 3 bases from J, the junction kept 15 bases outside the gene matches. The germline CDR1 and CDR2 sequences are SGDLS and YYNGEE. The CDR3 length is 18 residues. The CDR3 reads CASSPRSGGELGKETQYF. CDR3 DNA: TGTGCCAGCAGCCCCCGCAGCGGGGGGGAGTTAGGAAAAGAGACCCAGTACTTC.

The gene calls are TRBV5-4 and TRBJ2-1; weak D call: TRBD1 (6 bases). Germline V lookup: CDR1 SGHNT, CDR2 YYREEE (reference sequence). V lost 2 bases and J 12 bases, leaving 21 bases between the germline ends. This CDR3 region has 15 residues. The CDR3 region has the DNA TGTGCCAGCAGCTTAGTTGGACTGGAGGAACAGGGGCAGTTCTTC. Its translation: CASSLVGLEEQGQFF.

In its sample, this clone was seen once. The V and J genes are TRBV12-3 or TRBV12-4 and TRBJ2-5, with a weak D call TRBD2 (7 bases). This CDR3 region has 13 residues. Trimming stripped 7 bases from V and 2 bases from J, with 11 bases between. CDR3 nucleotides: TGTGCCAGCAAAAAGGGGGGGCAAGAGACCCAGTACTTC. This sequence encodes CASKKGGQETQYF.

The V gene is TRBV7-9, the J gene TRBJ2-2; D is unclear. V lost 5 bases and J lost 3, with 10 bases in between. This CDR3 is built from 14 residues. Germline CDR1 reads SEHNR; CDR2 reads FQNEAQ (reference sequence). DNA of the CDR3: TGTGCCAGCAGCCGAGAGTTAGACACCGGGGAGCTGTTTTTT. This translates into CASSRELDTGELFF.

The CDR3: CATSRDRGLYNEQFF. CDR3 nucleotides: TGTGCCACCAGCAGAGACAGGGGGCTCTACAATGAGCAGTTCTTC. The chain combines TRBV15 with TRBJ2-1, with 8 nucleotides matching TRBD1. Germline trimming cut 0 bases from V and 3 bases from J; bases unmatched to any gene: 1. In germline, CDR1 is LNHNV, CDR2 YYDKDF (reference sequence). The CDR3 runs to 15 residues.

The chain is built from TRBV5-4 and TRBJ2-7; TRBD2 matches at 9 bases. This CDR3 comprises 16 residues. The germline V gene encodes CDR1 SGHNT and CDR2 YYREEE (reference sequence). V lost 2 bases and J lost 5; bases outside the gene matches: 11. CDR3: CASSFLWRGGFNEQYF. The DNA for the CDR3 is TGTGCCAGCAGCTTTCTGTGGCGGGGGGGCTTCAACGAGCAGTACTTC.

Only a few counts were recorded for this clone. The DNA of the CDR3 is TGTGCCAGCAGCTCCTGGGGGCAGAACACCGGGGAGCTGTTTTTT. The encoded protein is CASSSWGQNTGELFF. V and J are TRBV11-2 and TRBJ2-2; the D gene is possibly TRBD1 (6 bases). Germline V gives CDR1 SGHAT, CDR2 FQNNGV. CDR3 length equals 15 residues. The V end lost 4 bases, the J end lost 1 base, and 10 bases lay between the germline ends.

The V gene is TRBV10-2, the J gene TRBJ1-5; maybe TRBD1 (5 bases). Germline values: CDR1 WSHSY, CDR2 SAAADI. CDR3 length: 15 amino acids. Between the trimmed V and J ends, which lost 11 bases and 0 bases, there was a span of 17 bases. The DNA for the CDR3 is TGCGCCGCCAAGCCGGGGGGAGTTAGCAATCAGCCCCAGCATTTT. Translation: CAAKPGGVSNQPQHF.

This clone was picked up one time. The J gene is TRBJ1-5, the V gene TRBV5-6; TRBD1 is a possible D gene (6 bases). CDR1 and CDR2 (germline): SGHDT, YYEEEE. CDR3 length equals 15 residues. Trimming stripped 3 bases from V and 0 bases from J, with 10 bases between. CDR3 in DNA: TGTGCCAGCAGCTCGACAGGATATAGCAATCAGCCCCAGCATTTT. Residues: CASSSTGYSNQPQHF.

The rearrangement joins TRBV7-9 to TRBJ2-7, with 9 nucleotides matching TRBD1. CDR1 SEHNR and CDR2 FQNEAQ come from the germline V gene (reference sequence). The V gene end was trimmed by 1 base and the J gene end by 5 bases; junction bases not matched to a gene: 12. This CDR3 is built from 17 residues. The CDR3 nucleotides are TGTGCCAGCAGCTTAGGGGACAGGGCGCTTGTTTTGGACGAGCAGTACTTC. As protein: CASSLGDRALVLDEQYF.

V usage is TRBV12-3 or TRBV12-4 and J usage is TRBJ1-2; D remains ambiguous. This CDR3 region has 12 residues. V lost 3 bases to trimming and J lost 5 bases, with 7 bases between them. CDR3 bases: TGTGCCAGCAGTTTGACACAATATGGCTACACCTTC. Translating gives CASSLTQYGYTF.